This T cell receptor (beta chain) came from a study of blood T cell repertoires in COVID-19. For the study at large: The United States, Italy and Spain supplied acute and convalescent COVID-19 samples. From T cells, B-cell-depleted T cells, or PBMCs came the material, which was cDNA or gDNA.

The V gene's germline CDR1 is SGHRS and CDR2 YFSETQ. The V end lost 3 bases, the J end lost 3 bases, and 25 bases lay between the germline ends. The CDR3 runs to 18 residues. Authors' data handling: Estimation of nucleated cell counts was performed using reference gene primer amplification. Repertoires were generated with immunoSEQ multiplex PCR, while TCRdb's copy carries only in-frame clones and drops some. That table furnishes V, J and clone size, whereas the DNA furnished D and trimming. The table has 100,000 to 150,000 clones, 70% to 90% seen once. Sample: peripheral blood. The V gene is TRBV5-1, the J gene TRBJ2-7; D is perhaps TRBD2 (5 bases). The source is a human donor in a cohort sampled during active COVID-19. This chain's CDR3 is CASSSGDLSGILFYEQYF. CDR3 DNA sequence: TGCGCCAGCAGCTCGGGCGACTTATCCGGGATACTTTTCTACGAGCAGTACTTC.